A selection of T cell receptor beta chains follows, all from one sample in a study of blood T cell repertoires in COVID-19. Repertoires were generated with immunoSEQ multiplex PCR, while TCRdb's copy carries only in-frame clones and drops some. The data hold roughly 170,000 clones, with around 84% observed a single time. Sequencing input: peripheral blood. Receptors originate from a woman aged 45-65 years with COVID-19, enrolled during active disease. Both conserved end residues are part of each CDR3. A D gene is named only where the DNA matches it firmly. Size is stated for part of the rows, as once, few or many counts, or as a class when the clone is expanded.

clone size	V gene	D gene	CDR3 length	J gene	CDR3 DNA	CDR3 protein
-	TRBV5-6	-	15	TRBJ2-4	TGTGCCAGCAGCTTGTCCCCCAGGGGCAAAAACATTCAGTACTTC	CASSLSPRGKNIQYF
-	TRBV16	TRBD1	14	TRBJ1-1	TGTGCCAGCAGAATACTAGGACAGGGAACTGAAGCTTTCTTT	CASRILGQGTEAFF
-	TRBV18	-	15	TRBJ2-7	TGTGCCAGCTCACCGGCTGGGACACTCTCCTACGAGCAGTACTTC	CASSPAGTLSYEQYF
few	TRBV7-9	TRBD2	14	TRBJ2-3	TGTGCCAGCAGGAGGACTAGCAGCACAGATACGCAGTATTTT	CASRRTSSTDTQYF
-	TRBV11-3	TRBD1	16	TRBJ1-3	TGTGCCAGCAGCGAATGGGACAGGACTTCTGGAAACACCATATATTTT	CASSEWDRTSGNTIYF
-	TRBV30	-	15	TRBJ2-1	TGTGCCGGCACCCTTATAGGGGGGGCCTTGGCTGAGCAGTTCTTC	CAGTLIGGALAEQFF
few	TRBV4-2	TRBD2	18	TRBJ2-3	TGTGCCAGCAGCCAGGGGACTAGCGGGGGGGCCGGTGAAGATACGCAGTATTTT	CASSQGTSGGAGEDTQYF
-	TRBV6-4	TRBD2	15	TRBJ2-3	TGTGCCAGCAGAACTAGCGGGGGGTCCACAGATACGCAGTATTTT	CASRTSGGSTDTQYF
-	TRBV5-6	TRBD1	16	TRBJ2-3	TGTGCCAGCAGCCAGGGGGCGTTTACTATAGCAGATACGCAGTATTTT	CASSQGAFTIADTQYF
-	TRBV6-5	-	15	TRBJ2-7	TGTGCCAGCAGTTACTCTTGGAGGGATGGCTACGAGCAGTACTTC	CASSYSWRDGYEQYF
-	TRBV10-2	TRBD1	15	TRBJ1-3	TGCGCCAGCAAAACAGGACAGGGGTCTGGAAACACCATATATTTT	CASKTGQGSGNTIYF
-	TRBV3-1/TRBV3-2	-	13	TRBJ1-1	TGTGCCAGCAGCCAGGGGGCGAACACTGAAGCTTTCTTT	CASSQGANTEAFF
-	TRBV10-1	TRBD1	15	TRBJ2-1	TGCGCCAGCAGCCCGGGACAGGGTTTCTACAATGAGCAGTTCTTC	CASSPGQGFYNEQFF
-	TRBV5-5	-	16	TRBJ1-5	TGTGCCAGCAGCTCCTCAATTGAGGCCACCCCGTCTGCCCAGCATTTT	CASSSSIEATPSAQHF
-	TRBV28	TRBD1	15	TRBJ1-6	TGTGCCAGCAGTTACAGACAGGGGAGTAATTCACCCCTCCACTTT	CASSYRQGSNSPLHF
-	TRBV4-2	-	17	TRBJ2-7	TGTGCCAGCAGCCAAGATTTGAGCCCAGGCAGTTCCTACGAGCAGTACTTC	CASSQDLSPGSSYEQYF
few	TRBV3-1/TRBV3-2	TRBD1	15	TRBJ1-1	TGTGCCAGCAGCCAGGAGACAGGGGGCATCACTGAAGCTTTCTTT	CASSQETGGITEAFF
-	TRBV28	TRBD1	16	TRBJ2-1	TGTGCCAGCAGAGGCCATAGGACAGGGGGAAGAATTGAGCAGTTCTTC	CASRGHRTGGRIEQFF
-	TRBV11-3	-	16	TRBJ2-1	TGTGCCAGCAGCTTAGATCAGGGCGCTGCCTACAATGAGCAGTTCTTC	CASSLDQGAAYNEQFF
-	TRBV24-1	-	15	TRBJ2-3	TGTGCCACCAGTGACCGCAGGGAACCCACAGATACGCAGTATTTT	CATSDRREPTDTQYF
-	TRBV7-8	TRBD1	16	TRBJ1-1	TGTGCCAGCAGCTCTCGGGACAGGGGTTCGAACACTGAAGCTTTCTTT	CASSSRDRGSNTEAFF